This passage covers 25 T cell receptor beta chains from one sample sequenced in a study of regulatory T cells in long-lasting Graves disease. The time point denotes: newly diagnosed GD, antithyroid drugs for less than 3 months. After RNA was extracted from PBMCs, the TCR library was made from it. Building of the TCR beta libraries involved iRepertoire HTBI primers and Arm-PCR of CDR3 regions. One entry per CDR3 protein, called by TCRdb with MiXCR from the multiplex PCR reads. The sample holds roughly 610,000 distinct CDR3 sequences, about 16% seen once. These sequences were also reported in another study, on T cells in Graves' hyperthyroidism and ophthalmopathy.

This sample comprised peripheral blood mononuclear cells (PBMCs), obtained at new diagnosis, from a patient treated with antithyroid drugs. The source is a man between 18 and 29 years old with Graves disease.

This clonotype showed up just a few times. The V gene is TRBV7-8, the J gene TRBJ2-2; D is unclear. V gave up 5 bases and J gave up 0 bases, with 16 bases separating them. This CDR3 has 17 residues. Germline-derived CDR1 and CDR2 are SGHVS and FQNEAQ. This chain's CDR3 is CASSPPGRWSNTGELFF. The CDR3 DNA is TGTGCCAGCAGCCCCCCTGGCCGATGGTCGAACACCGGGGAGCTGTTTTTT.

Notes on this clonotype: A read error may explain this, as a much larger clone is one base away. This chain connects TRBV28 to TRBJ2-5; tentatively, D is TRBD1 (7 bases). The germline V and J ends were trimmed by 8 bases and 7 bases, with 26 bases remaining between them. Per the germline V gene, CDR1 is MDHEN and CDR2 is SYDVKM. The CDR3 runs to 16 residues. CDR3 sequence (DNA): TGTGCCAGCGGTCCTGGGGGGTTACAGGGGAGTTTGACCCAGTACTTC. Residues: CASGPGGLQGSLTQYF.

This clonotype was counted a few times. Germline and junction disagree at one end, which may indicate a read error. The chain couples TRBV28 to TRBJ1-1; D unclear. Germline lookup yields CDR1 MDHEN and CDR2 SYDVKM. The CDR3 consists of 13 residues. CDR3: CASSLVLNTEASF. The CDR3 nucleotides are TGTGCCAGCAGTTTGGTCCTTAACACTGAAGCTTCCTTT.

There are many counts of this clonotype. This rearrangement joins TRBV5-1 to TRBJ2-1, with 8 bases lining up with TRBD1. V lost 4 bases, J lost 3 bases, and 6 bases stayed unmatched. This CDR3 comprises 15 residues. Germline V lookup: CDR1 SGHRS, CDR2 YFSETQ. For the CDR3, the DNA is TGCGCCAGCAGCCCTGGACAGGGCTACTACAATGAGCAGTTCTTC. Protein sequence: CASSPGQGYYNEQFF.

This clonotype was seen ten or more times. The CDR3 nucleotides read TGTGCCAGCAGCTTAGCGCGGGGCATTTCCTACGAGCAGTACTTC. Encoded protein: CASSLARGISYEQYF. The chain links TRBV7-2 to TRBJ2-7; TRBD2 might be the D (6 bases). Germline V gene sequence: CDR1 SGHTA, CDR2 FQGNSA. V was shortened by 0 bases and J by 1 base, with 10 bases between the two germline ends. This CDR3 has 15 residues.

The table lists this clonotype with many counts. V is TRBV6-1 and J is TRBJ1-5, with 7 bases lining up with TRBD1. CDR1 and CDR2 (germline): MNHNS, SASEGT. The CDR3 is 14 amino acids. V dropped 6 bases and J dropped 6; count of bases not matched to a gene: 8. The CDR3 reads CASRSGQAVQPQHF. In nucleotides, the CDR3 is TGTGCCAGCAGGAGTGGACAGGCAGTTCAGCCCCAGCATTTT.

About this clonotype: The germline gene is not matched at one end of the junction; a read error may be the cause. The CDR3 DNA is TGTGCCAGCAGCGTATTTCCCGGGACACTGAACACTGGAGCTTTCTTT. The encoded protein is CASSVFPGTLNTGAFF. The chain employs TRBV9 and TRBJ1-1, with D possibly being TRBD1 (6 bases). The length of the CDR3 is 16 residues. Germline CDR1 is SGDLS and CDR2 is YYNGEE.

This CDR3 reads CASSSGKLEAFF. The CDR3, as DNA: TGTGCCAGCAGCAGTGGAAAGCTTGAAGCTTTCTTT. The rearrangement links TRBV3-1 to TRBJ1-1; D remains ambiguous. V was shortened by 5 bases and J by 7 bases, with 11 bases between the two germline ends. Germline CDR1 LGHDT, CDR2 YNNKEL (reference sequence). The CDR3 has 12 amino acids.

This clonotype was detected ten times or more. The chain is built from TRBV7-8 and TRBJ1-1; perhaps TRBD1 as D (5 bases). The germline V gene has CDR1 SGHVS and CDR2 FQNEAQ. V was trimmed by 1 base and J by 5 bases, leaving 14 bases between them. The CDR3 runs 15 residues. In DNA form, the CDR3 reads TGTGCCAGCAGCTTAGTGGGGGGGAGGCTTACTGAAGCTTTCTTT. Protein sequence: CASSLVGGRLTEAFF.

This chain joins TRBV10-1 and TRBJ1-4, with D possibly TRBD1 on 5 matching bases. Germline loops: CDR1 WNHNN, CDR2 SYGVQD (reference sequence). The CDR3 sequence is 19 residues long. V lost 6 bases and J 8 bases, leaving 31 bases between the germline ends. CDR3 in DNA: TGCGCCAGCAGATTTTCAAAGGCCGGGACCGAGAAGTGTTTCGAAAAACTGTTTTTT. As protein: CASRFSKAGTEKCFEKLFF.

The table lists this clonotype with a few counts. CDR3 region: CASSIPYGGMNTEAFF. The CDR3 nucleotides read TGTGCCAGTAGTATACCCTATGGGGGTATGAACACTGAAGCTTTCTTT. The chain recombines TRBV19 with TRBJ1-1, with D perhaps matching TRBD1 (5 bases). CDR1 is LNHDA and CDR2 is SQIVND in the germline V gene (reference sequence). The V end was cut by 2 bases, the J end by 0 bases, with 13 bases between. The CDR3 has 16 residues.

This clonotype appeared many times. The chain employs TRBV28 and TRBJ1-2; 7 bases are shared with TRBD1. Germline values: CDR1 MDHEN, CDR2 SYDVKM. The CDR3 sequence is 15 residues long. Trimming removed 6 bases from V and 7 bases from J; junction bases left unmatched: 14. CDR3 in amino acids: CASRSDDRASSGYTF. CDR3 DNA sequence: TGTGCCAGCAGGAGCGATGACAGGGCGTCGAGTGGCTACACCTTC.

This clonotype was observed many times. The chain couples TRBV27 to TRBJ1-2, with D perhaps matching TRBD1 (5 bases). Germline V gives CDR1 MNHEY, CDR2 SMNVEV (reference sequence). This CDR3 comprises 14 residues. V lost 0 bases and J lost 4, with 9 bases in between. The CDR3 coding sequence is TGTGCCAGCAGTTTATCAGGGGCCGGCTATGGCTACACCTTC. It codes for CASSLSGAGYGYTF.

Of note for this clonotype: This clone may be a read error of a much larger clone one base away. This sequence joins TRBV11-3 and TRBJ2-7, with D possibly TRBD2 on 6 matching bases. Looked up from germline, CDR1 is SGHNT and CDR2 is YENEEA. This CDR3 region has 16 residues. V gave up 3 bases and J gave up 5 bases, with 20 bases separating them. CDR3: CASSFGTELAAHEQYF. The DNA for the CDR3 is TGTGCCAGCAGCTTCGGGACGGAACTAGCAGCCCACGAGCAGTACTTC.

This clonotype has at least ten counts. The chain is built from TRBV2 and TRBJ2-5; maybe TRBD1 (5 bases). Germline V gene lookup returns CDR1 SNHLY and CDR2 FYNNEI. Trimming pared 6 bases from V and 2 bases from J, leaving 13 bases between. The CDR3 is 14 amino acids. CDR3: CASRTQGTQETQYF. In DNA form, the CDR3 reads TGTGCCAGCAGGACTCAGGGTACTCAAGAGACCCAGTACTTC.

The J gene is TRBJ1-5, the V gene TRBV20-1; D remains ambiguous. Between the trimmed V and J ends, which lost 4 bases and 7 bases, there was a span of 11 bases. The CDR3 length is 12 residues. The germline V gene encodes CDR1 DFQATT and CDR2 SNEGSKA (reference sequence). CDR3 sequence (DNA): TGCAGTGCTAAAGTAGGGCAGCAGCCCCAGCATTTT. Translating gives CSAKVGQQPQHF.

This clonotype came up a few times. The chain is built from TRBV5-1 and TRBJ1-2; D is perhaps TRBD1 (5 bases). V dropped 3 bases and J dropped 2 bases, with 14 bases sitting between them. Germline values: CDR1 SGHRS, CDR2 YFSETQ. This CDR3 comprises 15 residues. CDR3 amino acids: CASSSGTQRNYGYTF. The CDR3 DNA follows: TGCGCCAGCAGCTCTGGGACCCAGAGAAACTATGGCTACACCTTC.

This clonotype was picked up many times. This rearrangement joins TRBV2 to TRBJ1-2, with 7 bases matching TRBD1. Trimming removed 5 bases from V and 6 bases from J; junction bases left unmatched: 12. Germline V gene sequence: CDR1 SNHLY, CDR2 FYNNEI. The length of the CDR3 is 15 residues. The CDR3 loop is CASSTLMTGSDGYTF. The CDR3 DNA is TGTGCCAGCAGTACACTTATGACAGGGAGTGATGGCTACACCTTC.

Many counts were recorded for this clonotype. The J gene is TRBJ2-1, the V gene TRBV6-1; 7 positions match TRBD2. The length of the CDR3 is 13 residues. With 7 bases clipped from V and 4 bases from J, the junction kept 4 bases outside the gene matches. From germline, CDR1 is MNHNS and CDR2 SASEGT. The CDR3 is CASTASGYNEQFF. The CDR3 DNA follows: TGTGCCAGCACCGCTAGCGGATACAATGAGCAGTTCTTC.

This clonotype was found a few times. This sequence joins TRBV7-9 and TRBJ1-1, with 7 bases fitting TRBD1. V was pared by 6 bases and J by 8 bases, with 12 bases of the junction left unmatched. CDR3 size: 14 residues. CDR1 and CDR2 from the germline V gene are SEHNR and FQNEAQ (reference sequence). CDR3 sequence reads: CASRSNPRDREAFF. The CDR3 nucleotides read TGTGCCAGCAGATCTAACCCACGGGACAGAGAAGCTTTCTTT.

The sample holds many counts of this clonotype. The CDR3 is CASSTVKGKNTEAFF. The CDR3 nucleotides are TGTGCCAGCAGTACCGTGAAGGGTAAGAACACTGAAGCTTTCTTT. The chain is built from TRBV12-3 or TRBV12-4 and TRBJ1-1; D remains ambiguous. The CDR3 sequence is 15 residues long. V was shortened by 5 bases and J by 1 base, with 14 bases between the two germline ends.

Many counts were recorded for this clonotype. This chain connects TRBV12-3 or TRBV12-4 to TRBJ2-3; D ambiguous. The V end lost 6 bases, the J end lost 6 bases, and 7 bases lay between the germline ends. The CDR3 loop spans 11 amino acids. The CDR3, as DNA: TGTGCCAGCAGCCCTTGGGATACGCAGTATTTT. As protein: CASSPWDTQYF.

In its sample, this clonotype was seen many times. V and J are TRBV12-3 or TRBV12-4 and TRBJ2-3; the D call may be TRBD1 or TRBD2 (5 bases each). The length of the CDR3 is 15 residues. Trimming shortened V by 8 bases and J by 0 bases, and 15 bases separated the two germline ends. The CDR3, as DNA: TGTGCCAGCGCCCAGGGACCCTCTAGCACAGATACGCAGTATTTT. It codes for CASAQGPSSTDTQYF.

The table lists this clonotype with many counts. V gene TRBV7-9 combines with J gene TRBJ2-7, with a tentative D call TRBD2 (5 bases). Trimming removed 3 bases from V and 5 bases from J, with 8 bases in between. The CDR3 sequence is 12 residues long. Germline CDR1 reads SEHNR; CDR2 reads FQNEAQ (reference sequence). The CDR3 loop reads CASSLTLDEQYF. DNA for the CDR3: TGTGCCAGCAGCTTGACACTAGACGAGCAGTACTTC.

Many counts were recorded for this clonotype. Germline is not matched at one junction end, which may reflect a read error. The chain couples TRBV5-1 to TRBJ2-1; 11 bases map to TRBD2. This CDR3 region has 15 residues. Germline assignment: CDR1 SGHRS and CDR2 YFSETQ. This CDR3 reads CASRPLAGAYNEQFF. In DNA form, the CDR3 reads TGTGCCAGCAGACCACTAGCGGGAGCCTACAATGAGCAGTTCTTC.